In this sample, the clone carrying this T cell receptor beta chain turned up many times. The trim removed 6 bases at V and 6 bases at J, leaving 12 bases unmatched. The germline V gene has CDR1 SQVTM and CDR2 ANQGSEA. This CDR3 is built from 14 residues. The entry originates in a study of blood T cells in healthy people across ages. Roughly 10 milliliters of peripheral blood were drawn from each donor into EDTA-treated tubes. Through a sample-barcoded 5' primer and a J-beta primer mix, a second PCR was run for roughly 6 to 11 cycles. Tagging of each cDNA molecule was performed by a template-switch adaptor with 12 random nucleotides. MiXCR, applied by TCRdb to the 5' RACE reads, yields one record per CDR3 protein. The sample lists over 950,000 distinct CDR3 sequences, roughly 50% seen once, with around 21% in the top ten.

The rearrangement links TRBV29-1 to TRBJ2-7; 9 bases align to TRBD1. This sequence was found in a woman in her sixties in good health. The sequencing input was blood. The CDR3 protein is CSVTSQGARSEQYF. Written as DNA, the CDR3 is TGCAGCGTCACCTCACAGGGGGCCCGTAGCGAGCAGTACTTC.